Below, one T cell receptor beta chain is given with its context. This record belongs to a study of T cells after yellow fever vaccination. TCRdb re-called the 5' RACE reads with MiXCR, one entry per CDR3 protein. The repertoire holds 300,000 or so distinct CDR3 sequences, with about 4% as singletons. The V gene lost 5 bases and the J gene lost 7 bases, with 21 bases spanning the gap. Germline V CDR1 and CDR2: SGHTA, FQGNSA. The CDR3 extends over 16 amino acids. The input for sequencing was PBMCs, taken 5 days after the yellow fever booster vaccination. The sequence derives from a man younger than 30 who received the YFV17D yellow fever vaccine. The V gene is TRBV7-2, the J gene TRBJ2-1; D may be TRBD1 (5 bases). The CDR3 is CASSPRQRPPWNEQFF. DNA of the CDR3: TGTGCCAGCAGCCCCAGACAGAGGCCCCCGTGGAATGAGCAGTTCTTC.